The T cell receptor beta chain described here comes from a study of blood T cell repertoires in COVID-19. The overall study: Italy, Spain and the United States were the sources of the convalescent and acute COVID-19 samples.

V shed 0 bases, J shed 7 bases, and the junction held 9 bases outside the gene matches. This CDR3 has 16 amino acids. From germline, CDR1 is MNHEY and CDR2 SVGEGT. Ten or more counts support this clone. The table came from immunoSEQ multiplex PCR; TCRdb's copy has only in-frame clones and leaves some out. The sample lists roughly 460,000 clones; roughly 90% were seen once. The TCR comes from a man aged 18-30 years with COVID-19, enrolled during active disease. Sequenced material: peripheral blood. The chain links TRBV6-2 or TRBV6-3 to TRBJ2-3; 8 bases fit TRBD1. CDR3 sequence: CASSYSNPRGLYTQYF. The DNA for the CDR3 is TGTGCCAGCAGTTACTCGAATCCCAGGGGGCTTTATACGCAGTATTTT.